These 20 T cell receptor beta chains were sequenced from one sample in a study of CD8+ T cells in alopecia areata. Treatment here: oral pan-JAK inhibitor, 5-10 mg twice daily. It was cDNA, reverse transcribed from extracted RNA, that served as the sequencing template. Profiling relied on immunoSEQ multiplex PCR, and the TCRdb table lists in-frame clones only, not all of them. The data show 200,000 or so clones, 55% to 75% seen once. The input for sequencing was CD4+ T cells sorted from blood, taken at week 24, from a patient treated with tofacitinib. The receptor set was obtained from a human donor with alopecia areata.

The chain has TRBV4-1 and TRBJ2-1, with no clear D. The V end was cut by 0 bases, the J end by 6 bases, with 21 bases between. The CDR3 contains 18 residues. Looked up from germline, CDR1 is MGHRA and CDR2 is YSYEKL. In DNA, the CDR3 is TGCGCCAGCAGCCAAGATCAATGGCTCCGTGCCGAGAGCAATGAGCAGTTCTTC. Its protein is CASSQDQWLRAESNEQFF.

This clone was observed a handful of times. The chain couples TRBV18 to TRBJ1-1; a weak D match, TRBD1 (5 bases). Germline V gives CDR1 KGHSH, CDR2 LQKENI. Trimming shortened V by 0 bases and J by 8 bases, and 7 bases separated the two germline ends. The CDR3 spans 12 residues. CDR3 sequence: CASSPPTAEAFF. The CDR3 DNA reads TGTGCCAGCTCACCACCGACAGCCGAAGCTTTCTTT.

This clone showed up just once. The CDR3 coding sequence is TGCAGCGTGGAGTACAGGGGGATGAACACTGAAGCTTTCTTT. It is translated as CSVEYRGMNTEAFF. The chain has TRBV29-1 and TRBJ1-1; 8 bases are shared with TRBD1. The CDR3 is 14 amino acids. The J segment lost 0 bases and the V segment lost 6 bases, leaving 6 bases of the junction unmatched. The germline V gene has CDR1 SQVTM and CDR2 ANQGSEA. Drawing the rest from reference TRBV29-1 and TRBJ1-1, the complete variable domain is SAVISQKPSRDICQRGTSLTIQCQVDSQVTMMFWYRQQPGQSLTLIATANQGSEATYESGFVIDKFPISRPNLTFSTLTVSNMSPEDSSIYLCSVEYRGMNTEAFFGQGTRLTVV.

The J gene is TRBJ2-3, the V gene TRBV15; no definite D call. Trimming removed 0 bases from V and 7 bases from J, with 8 bases in between. This CDR3 has 13 residues. Germline V CDR1 and CDR2: LNHNV, YYDKDF (reference sequence). CDR3 nucleotide sequence: TGTGCCACCAGCAGAGAGCTGGAGTATACGCAGTATTTT. As protein: CATSRELEYTQYF.

V is TRBV30 and J is TRBJ1-1, with a possible D match to TRBD1 (5 bases). This CDR3 contains 14 residues. V was trimmed by 2 bases and J by 4 bases, leaving 14 bases between them. CDR1 and CDR2 (germline): GTSNPN, SVGIG (reference sequence). The CDR3 region is CAWSSEGGGTEAFF. DNA for the CDR3: TGTGCCTGGAGTTCTGAGGGCGGGGGCACTGAAGCTTTCTTT.

V is TRBV6-5 and J is TRBJ2-3, with 7 nucleotides matching TRBD2. The CDR3 covers 16 residues. The trim removed 4 bases at V and 2 bases at J, leaving 9 bases unmatched. The germline V gene has CDR1 MNHEY and CDR2 SVGAGI. For the CDR3, the DNA is TGTGCCAGCAGTTTCACGGGGCTAGCGGCCACAGATACGCAGTATTTT. Translated: CASSFTGLAATDTQYF.

The chain links TRBV27 to TRBJ1-1; D is uncertain. V was trimmed by 6 bases and J by 4 bases, leaving 9 bases between them. This CDR3 has 12 residues. CDR1 MNHEY and CDR2 SMNVEV come from the germline V gene (reference sequence). Here the CDR3 DNA reads TGTGCCAGCAGCCGCGCGGGCACTGAAGCTTTCTTT. This gives the protein CASSRAGTEAFF.

This rearrangement joins TRBV5-1 to TRBJ2-5, with a tentative D call TRBD2 (6 bases). V was clipped by 3 bases and J by 5 bases, with 11 bases between them. Per the germline V gene, CDR1 is SGHRS and CDR2 is YFSETQ. The CDR3 covers 13 residues. The DNA for the CDR3 is TGCGCCAGCAGCTCCACTAGCATGGAGACCCAGTACTTC. Protein: CASSSTSMETQYF. Complete variable domain (other parts from reference TRBV5-1 and TRBJ2-5): KAGVTQTPRYLIKTRGQQVTLSCSPISGHRSVSWYQQTPGQGLQFLFEYFSETQRNKGNFPGRFSGRQFSNSRSEMNVSTLELGDSALYLCASSSTSMETQYFGPGTRLLVL.

This clone occurred a few times. The chain's CDR3 is CASSLGQDYGYTF. The DNA of the CDR3 is TGCGCCAGCAGCTTAGGACAGGATTATGGCTACACCTTC. This sequence joins TRBV5-1 and TRBJ1-2, with 7 bases that match TRBD1. The CDR3 has 13 amino acids. V shed 2 bases, J shed 5 bases, and the junction held 3 bases outside the gene matches. Germline CDR1 reads SGHRS; CDR2 reads YFSETQ.

V and J are TRBV10-2 and TRBJ2-5, with TRBD1 identical over 10 bases. Losses at the gene ends were 6 bases for V and 5 bases for J; bases not matched to a gene: 9. Germline loops: CDR1 WSHSY, CDR2 SAAADI. The CDR3 runs 15 residues. CDR3: CASSIGTGVMETQYF. CDR3 nucleotide sequence: TGCGCCAGCAGCATAGGGACAGGGGTTATGGAGACCCAGTACTTC.

The chain links TRBV20-1 to TRBJ2-7; D is unresolved. The CDR3 covers 8 residues. Germline lookup yields CDR1 DFQATT and CDR2 SNEGSKA (reference sequence). CDR3 in DNA: TGCAGAGGATCCGAGCAGTACTTC. Protein sequence: CRGSEQYF.

This clone was recorded a few times. This chain connects TRBV2 to TRBJ2-2; 9 positions agree with TRBD2. CDR1 is SNHLY, CDR2 FYNNEI, per germline. V lost 6 bases, J lost 6 bases, and 8 bases stayed unmatched. The CDR3 consists of 15 residues. The CDR3, as DNA: TGTGCCAGCAGATCTTTGGCGGGGGGGTCCGGGGAGCTGTTTTTT. The encoded protein is CASRSLAGGSGELFF.

This sequence joins TRBV7-2 and TRBJ1-5; D is ambiguous. With 1 base removed from V and 0 bases from J, the gap between germline ends came to 10 bases. Per the germline V gene, CDR1 is SGHTA and CDR2 is FQGNSA. The CDR3 sequence is 16 residues long. The CDR3 sequence is CASSLVGVYSNQPQHF. The DNA for the CDR3 is TGTGCCAGCAGCTTAGTAGGCGTTTATAGCAATCAGCCCCAGCATTTT.

V usage is TRBV5-6 and J usage is TRBJ2-7, with D unresolved. CDR3 length: 14 residues. The germline V and J ends were trimmed by 0 bases and 4 bases, with 11 bases remaining between them. The germline CDR1 and CDR2 sequences are SGHDT and YYEEEE. CDR3 residues: CASSLGQVGYEQYF. The DNA of the CDR3 is TGTGCCAGCAGCTTGGGGCAGGTCGGGTACGAGCAGTACTTC.

The table lists this clone with a few counts. The chain recombines TRBV4-1 with TRBJ1-2, with a tentative D call TRBD1 (6 bases). Germline CDR1 reads MGHRA; CDR2 reads YSYEKL. Trimming took 4 bases from V and 3 from J, leaving 12 bases between them. The CDR3 length is 14 residues. The DNA for the CDR3 is TGCGCCAGCAGCCCCCGGGGGCAGTACTATGGCTACACCTTC. Translation: CASSPRGQYYGYTF.

This clone was seen just once. The chain couples TRBV27 to TRBJ2-7; 8 nucleotides line up with TRBD2. V lost 6 bases to trimming and J lost 2 bases; unmatched junction nucleotides: 6. CDR3 size: 14 residues. CDR1 MNHEY and CDR2 SMNVEV come from the germline V gene (reference sequence). CDR3 amino acids: CASSNEGLAYEQYF. The CDR3 DNA sequence: TGTGCCAGCAGCAACGAGGGACTAGCCTACGAGCAGTACTTC.

The V gene is TRBV6-5, the J gene TRBJ1-1; D is ambiguous. Deletions cut 0 bases from V and 7 bases from J, with 6 bases between. Germline V gene data show CDR1 as MNHEY and CDR2 as SVGAGI. The CDR3 is 12 amino acids. CDR3 coding DNA: TGTGCCAGCAGTTACTCAGGAGGTGAAGCTTTCTTT. Protein: CASSYSGGEAFF.

V is TRBV5-6 and J is TRBJ2-3, with D possibly being TRBD2 (6 bases). The V end was cut by 5 bases, the J end by 6 bases, with 19 bases between. Germline lookup yields CDR1 SGHDT and CDR2 YYEEEE. The CDR3 consists of 15 residues. The CDR3 nucleotides read TGTGCCAGCAGACCGCCGGGACTTATTACGGATACGCAGTATTTT. Amino acids: CASRPPGLITDTQYF. Combining the CDR3 with reference TRBV5-6 and TRBJ2-3 gives the whole variable domain DAGVTQSPTHLIKTRGQQVTLRCSPKSGHDTVSWYQQALGQGPQFIFQYYEEEERQRGNFPDRFSGHQFPNYSSELNVNALLLGDSALYLCASRPPGLITDTQYFGPGTRLTVL.

This sequence joins TRBV28 and TRBJ1-1; 7 nucleotides line up with TRBD1. Trimming at V came to 6 bases and at J to 11 bases, leaving 15 bases not matched to a gene. CDR3 size: 14 residues. Germline loops: CDR1 MDHEN, CDR2 SYDVKM. The CDR3 bases are TGTGCCAGCAGCCCATTCGCAGGGGGTGTTTATGCTTTCTTT. Encoded protein: CASSPFAGGVYAFF.

The CDR3 sequence is CASRKGLATYQETQYF. CDR3 sequence (DNA): TGTGCCAGCAGGAAGGGACTAGCCACGTACCAAGAGACCCAGTACTTC. This chain links TRBV2 with TRBJ2-5, with TRBD2 matching over 9 bases. This CDR3 is built from 16 residues. Trimming took 6 bases from V and 0 from J; bases not matched to a gene: 8. The germline gives CDR1 SNHLY, CDR2 FYNNEI.